Included here is one T cell receptor (beta chain) sequence, with context. Treatment defined: roughly 20 received Ad26.COV2.S at low or high dose, single or two shots; 5 received placebo; per-sample allocation not given. After the first vaccine or placebo injection, samples were drawn on day 63. An 18-55-year-old adult in Boston served as donor. The data stem from a study of Ad26.COV2.S vaccination and SARS-CoV-2 variants. The overall study: Within the COV1001 Ad26.COV2.S trial arm, the donor was enrolled. The study gave Ad26.COV2.S intramuscularly, once or twice 56 days apart.

The protocol was immunoSEQ multiplex PCR, while the TCRdb copy is restricted to in-frame clones and leaves out a portion. The repertoire holds roughly 460,000 clones, with 89% as singletons. Germline-derived CDR1 and CDR2 are MDHEN and SYDVKM. The CDR3 totals 14 residues. V dropped 7 bases and J dropped 2; count of bases not matched to a gene: 5. Material: peripheral blood, obtained in a trial of Ad26.COV2.S vaccine versus placebo. The rearrangement joins TRBV28 to TRBJ2-7, with 10 positions matching TRBD2. The clonotype originates from a person aged 18 to 59 who received the Ad26.COV2.S COVID-19 vaccine or a placebo. This chain's CDR3 is CASKLAGNAYEQYF. CDR3 nucleotides: TGTGCCAGCAAACTAGCGGGAAACGCCTACGAGCAGTACTTC.